These 7 T cell receptor beta chains originate from one sample sequenced in a study of OX40 agonist ivuxolimab in advanced cancers. Only in-frame clones appear in the TCRdb table, and some are missing; sequencing was by immunoSEQ multiplex PCR. The table includes approximately 31,000 clones, roughly 90% detected once. Sample: CD4+ or CD8+ T cells sorted from blood, taken in a trial of the OX40 agonist ivuxolimab. The receptor set was obtained from an adult with an advanced solid tumor such as melanoma, head and neck, liver or kidney cancer.

In this sample, this clone turned up a few times. The rearrangement links TRBV4-1 to TRBJ2-1, with 9 bases that match TRBD2. The length of the CDR3 is 17 residues. In germline, CDR1 is MGHRA, CDR2 YSYEKL. J lost 4 bases, V lost 2 bases, and 9 bases had no gene match. CDR3 loop: CASSQTTAGGRYNEQFF. The CDR3 bases are TGCGCCAGCAGCCAAACCACAGCGGGGGGCAGATACAATGAGCAGTTCTTC.

The chain links TRBV30 to TRBJ2-5; no definite D call. V gave up 0 bases and J gave up 3 bases, with 8 bases separating them. Per germline, CDR1 GTSNPN and CDR2 SVGIG (reference sequence). The CDR3 extends over 13 amino acids. CDR3 bases: TGTGCCTGGAGTGTACCGGGTGAAGAGACCCAGTACTTC. Translation: CAWSVPGEETQYF.

This chain joins TRBV6-5 and TRBJ2-6, with unresolved D. CDR3 length: 16 amino acids. Germline values: CDR1 MNHEY, CDR2 SVGAGI. The ends were cut back, 3 bases at V and 0 bases at J, with 9 bases in the middle. Here the CDR3 DNA reads TGTGCCAGCAGTTATTCGCTCCCCTCTGGGGCCAACGTCCTGACTTTC. Amino acids: CASSYSLPSGANVLTF.

The rearrangement uses TRBV27 and TRBJ1-5; no definite D call. With 3 bases removed from V and 7 bases from J, the gap between germline ends came to 13 bases. This CDR3 is built from 14 residues. In germline, CDR1 is MNHEY, CDR2 SMNVEV (reference sequence). CDR3 DNA: TGTGCCAGCAGTTTCTTGGGTAGTGGGCAGCCCCAGCATTTT. This codes for CASSFLGSGQPQHF.

This chain joins TRBV7-6 and TRBJ2-2; D is perhaps TRBD1 or TRBD2 (5 bases each). Germline CDR1 reads SGHVS; CDR2 reads FNYEAQ. Deletions cut 4 bases from V and 1 base from J, with 16 bases between. This CDR3 contains 17 residues. The CDR3 nucleotides read TGTGCCAGCAGCTGGATGAAAGGGACGGTGAACACCGGGGAGCTGTTTTTT. This gives the protein CASSWMKGTVNTGELFF.

V is TRBV29-1 and J is TRBJ1-1, with no clear D. Germline V gene lookup returns CDR1 SQVTM and CDR2 ANQGSEA. The CDR3 runs to 16 residues. Trimming took off 5 bases at V and 3 bases at J, with 22 bases between the two ends. The CDR3 loop is CSVPILDALGDTEAFF. CDR3 DNA sequence: TGCAGCGTTCCTATTTTGGACGCTCTAGGAGACACTGAAGCTTTCTTT.

The V call is TRBV27, the J call TRBJ1-6, with TRBD1 identical over 10 bases. From germline, CDR1 is MNHEY and CDR2 SMNVEV (reference sequence). The CDR3 sequence is 14 residues long. V gave up 6 bases and J gave up 9 bases; unmatched junction bases: 5. CDR3 in DNA: TGTGCCAGCAGCGATAGGACAGGGGGTTCACCCCTCCACTTT. Amino acids: CASSDRTGGSPLHF.